Shown below are 31 T cell receptor beta chains from a single sample sequenced in a study of cytomegalovirus exposure and HLA in healthy donors. The PCR contained 60 Vbeta and 13 Jbeta primers. The repertoire was sequenced with immunoSEQ multiplex PCR; TCRdb's copy has only in-frame clones and lacks some. The sample gives 90,000 to 150,000 clones, roughly 82% of which show up once; 10% to 11% is in the top ten. The sequenced material came from PBMCs. The receptors originated from a man in his forties in good health and CMV-seropositive.

The rearrangement uses TRBV19 and TRBJ1-5; D is perhaps TRBD1 (5 bases). V dropped 5 bases and J dropped 4 bases, with 9 bases sitting between them. The CDR3 is 13 residues long. The V gene's germline CDR1 is LNHDA and CDR2 SQIVND (reference sequence). The CDR3 nucleotides read TGTGCCAGTAGTCCGACAGAAAATCAGCCCCAGCATTTT. Its protein is CASSPTENQPQHF. Supplemented by reference TRBV19 and TRBJ1-5, the full variable domain reads DGGITQSPKYLFRKEGQNVTLSCEQNLNHDAMYWYRQDPGQGLRLIYYSQIVNDFQKGDIAEGYSVSREKKESFPLTVTSAQKNPTAFYLCASSPTENQPQHFGDGTRLSIL.

The chain carries TRBV11-2 and TRBJ2-7; a possible D gene is TRBD2 (5 bases). This CDR3 has 12 residues. The germline V and J ends were trimmed by 1 base and 7 bases, with 8 bases remaining between them. Germline V lookup: CDR1 SGHAT, CDR2 FQNNGV. CDR3 sequence (DNA): TGTGCCAGCAGCTTAGGGGAGTTGGAGCAGTACTTC. It encodes CASSLGELEQYF.

The chain employs TRBV10-3 and TRBJ1-2; D remains unclear. The CDR3 is 13 amino acids. The V gene's germline CDR1 is ENHRY and CDR2 SYGVKD. Trimming took 4 bases from V and 4 from J, leaving 10 bases between them. The CDR3 bases are TGTGCCATCAGTGGGTGGGCAGGCTATGGCTACACCTTC. Translation gives CAISGWAGYGYTF.

The count of this clone is one. The rearrangement links TRBV7-3 to TRBJ2-1; 7 positions match TRBD1. The germline gives CDR1 SGHTA, CDR2 FQGTGA. The CDR3 runs to 16 residues. V shed 5 bases and J 0 bases; nucleotides not matched to a gene: 7. CDR3 DNA: TGTGCCAGCAGCCCGATGGGACAGAGCTCCTACAATGAGCAGTTCTTC. Protein: CASSPMGQSSYNEQFF.

The genes are TRBV7-9 and TRBJ2-7; perhaps TRBD2 as D (5 bases). Germline lookup yields CDR1 SEHNR and CDR2 FQNEAQ (reference sequence). V lost 1 base and J lost 7, with 23 bases in between. The CDR3 extends over 17 amino acids. The CDR3 region is CASSLEGGQDQMGEQYF. CDR3 nucleotides: TGTGCCAGCAGCTTAGAAGGCGGGCAGGACCAAATGGGGGAGCAGTACTTC.

The chain links TRBV5-6 to TRBJ2-7; TRBD1 matches 9 bases. J was trimmed by 7 bases and V by 5 bases; bases with no gene match: 4. Per germline, CDR1 SGHDT and CDR2 YYEEEE. The CDR3 consists of 12 residues. CDR3 region: CASRAGTGEQYF. DNA for the CDR3: TGTGCCAGCAGAGCCGGGACAGGGGAGCAGTACTTC. The full variable domain, in which reference TRBV5-6 and TRBJ2-7 provide the parts outside the CDR3, is DAGVTQSPTHLIKTRGQQVTLRCSPKSGHDTVSWYQQALGQGPQFIFQYYEEEERQRGNFPDRFSGHQFPNYSSELNVNALLLGDSALYLCASRAGTGEQYFGPGTRLTVT.

The chain links TRBV21-1 to TRBJ1-5; the table assigns TRBD1, which was not confirmed against the DNA. TRBV21-1 is termed a pseudogene. The CDR3 is 18 residues long. CDR3 amino acids: CASSNSGQGTANNQPQHF. For the CDR3, the DNA is TGTGCCAGCAGCAACTCAGGGCAGGGAACGGCCAACAATCAGCCCCAGCATTTT.

The J gene is TRBJ1-2, the V gene TRBV5-5, with 9 bases fitting TRBD1. The V and J ends lost 4 bases and 8 bases, in that order; junction bases with no gene match: 6. Germline assignment: CDR1 SGHKS and CDR2 YYEKEE (reference sequence). The CDR3 has 13 amino acids. CDR3 loop: CASSKGQGGGYTF. The CDR3 bases are TGTGCCAGCAGCAAGGGACAGGGTGGCGGCTACACCTTC.

The V and J genes are TRBV7-6 and TRBJ2-1; D unresolved. Germline V gives CDR1 SGHVS, CDR2 FNYEAQ. The CDR3 runs 14 residues. Between the trimmed V and J ends, which lost 6 bases and 6 bases, there was a span of 15 bases. Here the CDR3 reads CASSQASGPNEQFF. For the CDR3, the DNA is TGTGCCAGCAGTCAGGCCTCTGGGCCCAATGAGCAGTTCTTC.

Only one count was recorded for this clone. The gene calls are TRBV5-1 and TRBJ1-6, with 7 bases that match TRBD1. The CDR3 consists of 16 residues. The germline CDR1 and CDR2 sequences are SGHRS and YFSETQ. V lost 2 bases and J lost 7; bases outside the gene matches: 9. The CDR3: CASSFIGQVGNSPLHF. The CDR3 DNA reads as TGCGCCAGCAGCTTTATTGGACAGGTCGGGAATTCACCCCTCCACTTT.

The V call is TRBV5-1, the J call TRBJ1-1, with TRBD1 matching over 8 bases. J was trimmed by 5 bases and V by 3 bases; bases with no gene match: 6. CDR3 length: 14 amino acids. Germline V lookup: CDR1 SGHRS, CDR2 YFSETQ. CDR3: CASSSDRGRTEAFF. The CDR3 nucleotides are TGCGCCAGCAGCTCTGACAGGGGCCGGACTGAAGCTTTCTTT.

The chain carries TRBV29-1 and TRBJ2-3; 15 nucleotides match TRBD2. Germline CDR1 is SQVTM and CDR2 is ANQGSEA. Germline trimming cut 7 bases from V and 3 bases from J; bases unmatched to any gene: 2. This CDR3 region has 14 residues. The CDR3 region has the DNA TGCAGCGAAGGGACTAGCGGGGGGACAGATACGCAGTATTTT. Residues: CSEGTSGGTDTQYF.

The chain combines TRBV7-3 with TRBJ2-1, with D tentatively TRBD1 (6 bases). The length of the CDR3 is 12 residues. Trimming shortened V by 4 bases and J by 12 bases, and 13 bases separated the two germline ends. CDR1 and CDR2 from the germline V gene are SGHTA and FQGTGA. The CDR3 protein is CASSSSDSLQFF. The CDR3 region has the DNA TGTGCCAGCAGCTCCTCGGACAGCTTGCAGTTCTTC.

This clone appeared a few times. The chain employs TRBV11-3 and TRBJ2-1; 8 bases line up with TRBD1. V dropped 2 bases and J dropped 6; count of bases not matched to a gene: 6. There are 15 residues in the CDR3. Germline assignment: CDR1 SGHNT and CDR2 YENEEA. CDR3 region: CASSLIGQGVNEQFF. CDR3 nucleotide sequence: TGTGCCAGCAGCTTAATTGGACAGGGAGTCAATGAGCAGTTCTTC.

For this clone: At one end the junction does not follow the germline gene, possibly because of a read error. The chain couples TRBV7-9 to TRBJ1-1; D is unclear. CDR1 SEHNR and CDR2 FQNEAQ come from the germline V gene (reference sequence). The CDR3 totals 11 residues. The CDR3 DNA sequence: TGTTCCAGCAGCTTAGGGCCCGAAGCTTTCTTT. Its protein product is CSSSLGPEAFF. Based on the CDR3 plus reference TRBV7-9 and TRBJ1-1, the full variable domain is DTGVSQNPRHKITKRGQNVTFRCDPISEHNRLYWYRQTLGQGPEFLTYFQNEAQLEKSRLLSDRFSAERPKGSFSTLEIQRTEQGDSAMYLCSSSLGPEAFFGQGTRLTVV.

The chain links TRBV14 to TRBJ2-1; D is unresolved. The length of the CDR3 is 14 residues. V gave up 6 bases and J gave up 2 bases, with 11 bases separating them. Per the germline V gene, CDR1 is SGHDN and CDR2 is FVKESK. CDR3 in amino acids: CASRPLGPYNEQFF. In DNA, the CDR3 is TGTGCCAGCAGACCTCTGGGCCCCTACAATGAGCAGTTCTTC.

The V call is TRBV19, the J call TRBJ1-1; tentative D call: TRBD1 (6 bases). V was cut by 5 bases and J by 1 base, with 14 bases left in between. The CDR3 loop spans 15 amino acids. From germline, CDR1 is LNHDA and CDR2 SQIVND (reference sequence). The CDR3 is CASSQWTESNTEAFF. The CDR3 DNA is TGTGCCAGTAGTCAATGGACAGAGTCGAACACTGAAGCTTTCTTT.

V and J are TRBV27 and TRBJ1-2; 9 positions match TRBD1. CDR3 length: 16 residues. Germline V gives CDR1 MNHEY, CDR2 SMNVEV (reference sequence). J was trimmed by 6 bases and V by 4 bases; bases with no gene match: 12. As DNA, the CDR3 is TGTGCCAGCAGTTCATTCGGTAGGACAGGGGCAAATGGCTACACCTTC. Amino acid sequence: CASSSFGRTGANGYTF.

The CDR3 DNA sequence: TGTGCCAGCAGGGAGACCTATGGCTACACCTTC. Its translation: CASRETYGYTF. The V gene is TRBV6-6, the J gene TRBJ1-2; D is unclear. The length of the CDR3 is 11 residues. Germline values: CDR1 MNHNY, CDR2 SVGAGI (reference sequence). Trimming cost V 6 bases and J 4 bases, with 6 bases left between them.

The V and J genes are TRBV10-1 and TRBJ2-5; 8 positions match TRBD1. This CDR3 is built from 15 residues. The ends lost 7 bases at V and 3 bases at J; junction bases unmatched: 10. The germline gives CDR1 WNHNN, CDR2 SYGVQD (reference sequence). The CDR3: CASTIRGRSEETQYF. The CDR3 nucleotides are TGCGCCAGCACCATCAGGGGGCGTTCAGAAGAGACCCAGTACTTC.

For the CDR3, the DNA is TGTGCCAGCAGCGTAAGTCGGAGCTCCTACAATGAGCAGTTCTTC. Its translation: CASSVSRSSYNEQFF. The rearrangement links TRBV9 to TRBJ2-1, with unresolved D. The V gene's germline CDR1 is SGDLS and CDR2 YYNGEE. V shed 1 base and J shed 0 bases, with 8 bases lying between them. The CDR3 is 15 amino acids.

The chain recombines TRBV7-8 with TRBJ1-2; no definite D call. The CDR3 is made up of 14 amino acids. V lost 5 bases to trimming and J lost 4 bases, with 14 bases between them. Germline V gene data show CDR1 as SGHVS and CDR2 as FQNEAQ. The CDR3: CASSPREGTYGYTF. CDR3 coding DNA: TGTGCCAGCAGCCCACGGGAGGGTACCTATGGCTACACCTTC. Complete variable domain (other parts from reference TRBV7-8 and TRBJ1-2): GAGVSQSPRYKVAKRGQDVALRCDPISGHVSLFWYQQALGQGPEFLTYFQNEAQLDKSGLPSDRFFAERPEGSVSTLKIQRTQQEDSAVYLCASSPREGTYGYTFGSGTRLTVV.

The chain employs TRBV4-1 and TRBJ2-2, with D possibly matching TRBD2 (7 bases). The CDR3 spans 18 residues. The germline gives CDR1 MGHRA, CDR2 YSYEKL. The V gene lost 0 bases and the J gene lost 6 bases, with 20 bases spanning the gap. CDR3 loop: CASSQESWAGAVSGELFF. CDR3 sequence (DNA): TGCGCCAGCAGCCAAGAGTCCTGGGCGGGGGCGGTGTCCGGGGAGCTGTTTTTT.

The chain couples TRBV6-5 to TRBJ2-1; maybe TRBD2 (5 bases). CDR3 length: 14 residues. Trimming stripped 4 bases from V and 10 bases from J, with 17 bases between. Germline CDR1 reads MNHEY; CDR2 reads SVGAGI. CDR3 amino acids: CASSFSTARGEQFF. The CDR3, as DNA: TGTGCCAGCAGTTTCAGTACGGCCCGAGGGGAGCAGTTCTTC.

The chain carries TRBV5-1 and TRBJ1-5; perhaps TRBD1 as D (5 bases). The length of the CDR3 is 15 residues. The V and J ends lost 5 bases and 5 bases respectively, with 17 bases between them. Germline V gives CDR1 SGHRS, CDR2 YFSETQ. This CDR3 reads CASRPKPGGDQPQHF. In nucleotides, the CDR3 is TGCGCCAGCAGACCCAAACCGGGGGGGGATCAGCCCCAGCATTTT.

The chain couples TRBV9 to TRBJ2-3, with D perhaps matching TRBD2 (7 bases). The CDR3 totals 22 residues. Trimming took off 4 bases at V and 0 bases at J, with 33 bases between the two ends. Germline CDR1 and CDR2: SGDLS and YYNGEE. The CDR3 spells CASSIPKGGRGTVLQSTDTQYF. The CDR3 DNA is TGTGCCAGCAGCATCCCAAAGGGGGGGCGGGGGACCGTATTACAGAGCACAGATACGCAGTATTTT.

This clone was seen a single time. This chain links TRBV28 with TRBJ1-6; TRBD1 matches 8 bases. The V segment lost 3 bases and the J segment 0 bases; nucleotides outside the gene matches: 13. This CDR3 contains 20 residues. From germline, CDR1 is MDHEN and CDR2 SYDVKM. The CDR3 spells CASSLSPGQALYSYNSPLHF. DNA of the CDR3: TGTGCCAGCAGTTTGTCCCCGGGACAGGCCCTATACTCCTATAATTCACCCCTCCACTTT.

The J gene is TRBJ2-3, the V gene TRBV7-9; D may be TRBD2 (5 bases). Germline assignment: CDR1 SEHNR and CDR2 FQNEAQ (reference sequence). This CDR3 is built from 13 residues. V dropped 5 bases and J dropped 6 bases, with 12 bases sitting between them. The CDR3 DNA follows: TGTGCCAGCAGCCCATTCTCGGGGGATACGCAGTATTTT. It translates to CASSPFSGDTQYF.

This chain links TRBV7-2 with TRBJ2-3; D is undetermined. From germline, CDR1 is SGHTA and CDR2 FQGNSA. Trimming took 0 bases from V and 3 from J, leaving 10 bases between them. The CDR3 has 15 residues. For the CDR3, the DNA is TGTGCCAGCAGCTTAGCTGGCACTAAAACAGATACGCAGTATTTT. Protein product: CASSLAGTKTDTQYF.

This chain links TRBV5-4 with TRBJ1-6; 11 bases are a match to TRBD1. With 0 bases clipped from V and 7 bases from J, the junction kept 3 bases outside the gene matches. This CDR3 region has 16 residues. Germline V lookup: CDR1 SGHNT, CDR2 YYREEE (reference sequence). This CDR3 reads CASSLAGTGGNSPLHF. The CDR3 DNA follows: TGTGCCAGCAGCTTGGCCGGGACAGGGGGAAATTCACCCCTCCACTTT.

The V and J genes are TRBV7-2 and TRBJ2-1; 7 positions agree with TRBD2. This CDR3 has 16 amino acids. The V gene's germline CDR1 is SGHTA and CDR2 FQGNSA. The V and J ends lost 0 bases and 1 base, in that order; junction bases with no gene match: 3. Here the CDR3 reads CASSLAWGGSYNEQFF. CDR3 nucleotide sequence: TGTGCCAGCAGCTTAGCGTGGGGAGGGTCCTACAATGAGCAGTTCTTC.